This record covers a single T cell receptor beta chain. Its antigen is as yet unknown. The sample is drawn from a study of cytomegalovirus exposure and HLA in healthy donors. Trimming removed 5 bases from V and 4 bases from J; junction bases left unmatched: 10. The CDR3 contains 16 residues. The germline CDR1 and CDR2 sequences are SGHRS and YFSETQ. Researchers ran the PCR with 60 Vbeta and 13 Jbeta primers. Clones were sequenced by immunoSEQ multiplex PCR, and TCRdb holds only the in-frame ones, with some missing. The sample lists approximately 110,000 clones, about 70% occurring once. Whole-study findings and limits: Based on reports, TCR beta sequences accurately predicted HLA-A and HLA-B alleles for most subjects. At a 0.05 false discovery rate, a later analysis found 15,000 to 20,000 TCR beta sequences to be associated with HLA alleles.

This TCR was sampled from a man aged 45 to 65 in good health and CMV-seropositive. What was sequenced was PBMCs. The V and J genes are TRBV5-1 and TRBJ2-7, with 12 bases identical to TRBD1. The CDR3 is CASRDPPGQGAYEQYF. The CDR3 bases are TGCGCCAGCAGGGATCCACCGGGACAGGGGGCATACGAGCAGTACTTC. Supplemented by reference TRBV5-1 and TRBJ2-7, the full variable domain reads KAGVTQTPRYLIKTRGQQVTLSCSPISGHRSVSWYQQTPGQGLQFLFEYFSETQRNKGNFPGRFSGRQFSNSRSEMNVSTLELGDSALYLCASRDPPGQGAYEQYFGPGTRLTVT.